The 18 T cell receptor beta chains listed next were all sequenced from one sample in a study of cytomegalovirus exposure and HLA in healthy donors. The PCR contained 60 Vbeta and 13 Jbeta primers. TCRdb's table, derived via immunoSEQ multiplex PCR, lists solely in-frame clones and lacks some. This table has about 160,000 clones, roughly three quarters appearing once. Sequenced material: PBMCs. The origin of the receptors is a man aged 55 to 69 in good health and CMV-seronegative.

The chain joins TRBV28 to TRBJ2-7, with D tentatively TRBD1 (6 bases). CDR3 length: 15 amino acids. V was cut by 5 bases and J by 2 bases, with 16 bases left in between. Looked up from germline, CDR1 is MDHEN and CDR2 is SYDVKM. The CDR3 sequence: CASSPHHRATYEQYF. CDR3 DNA: TGTGCCAGCAGTCCGCACCACAGGGCAACCTACGAGCAGTACTTC.

This clone was seen only a few times. The CDR3 sequence is CASSAGTTVGELFF. For the CDR3, the DNA is TGTGCCAGCTCGGCCGGGACTACGGTCGGGGAGCTGTTTTTT. The chain carries TRBV18 and TRBJ2-2; 7 positions agree with TRBD2. From germline, CDR1 is KGHSH and CDR2 LQKENI. V shed 6 bases and J 7 bases; nucleotides not matched to a gene: 8. The CDR3 sequence is 14 residues long.

The V and J genes are TRBV18 and TRBJ2-3; 9 bases fit TRBD2. Germline V gives CDR1 KGHSH, CDR2 LQKENI. V shed 3 bases, J shed 4 bases, and the junction held 8 bases outside the gene matches. The CDR3 runs 16 residues. The CDR3 DNA is TGTGCCAGCTCACCTGTAGCGGGAGTAAGTGCAGATACGCAGTATTTT. Its translation is CASSPVAGVSADTQYF.

The chain has TRBV7-2 and TRBJ1-6; the D gene is possibly TRBD1 (6 bases). V was pared by 5 bases and J by 4 bases, with 15 bases between. This CDR3 is built from 16 residues. Germline assignment: CDR1 SGHTA and CDR2 FQGNSA. DNA for the CDR3: TGTGCCAGCAGCCCCCGACAGGAATCTTATAATTCACCCCTCCACTTT. Its translation is CASSPRQESYNSPLHF.

This clone was seen a handful of times. The genes are TRBV25-1 and TRBJ2-7; D is perhaps TRBD1 (5 bases). The V and J ends lost 3 bases and 3 bases respectively, with 15 bases between them. The CDR3 is 15 residues long. Germline V gene lookup returns CDR1 MGHDK and CDR2 SYGVNS. In nucleotides, the CDR3 is TGTGCCAGCAGTGAGTCCCAGGGATCGAGCTACGAGCAGTACTTC. Protein sequence: CASSESQGSSYEQYF.

The chain has TRBV19 and TRBJ1-3; TRBD1 might be the D (5 bases). The V and J ends lost 5 bases and 2 bases respectively, with 10 bases between them. Germline V gene data show CDR1 as LNHDA and CDR2 as SQIVND (reference sequence). The CDR3 consists of 14 residues. CDR3 coding DNA: TGTGCCAGTAGTCCGGGGGGAACTGGAAACACCATATATTTT. It is translated as CASSPGGTGNTIYF.

The chain has TRBV5-5 and TRBJ2-7; 8 bases agree with TRBD1. With 4 bases clipped from V and 6 bases from J, the junction kept 6 bases outside the gene matches. The CDR3 is made up of 13 amino acids. The germline V gene has CDR1 SGHKS and CDR2 YYEKEE (reference sequence). CDR3 bases: TGTGCCAGCAGCACGACAGGGGATCTCGAGCAGTACTTC. This sequence encodes CASSTTGDLEQYF.

This sequence joins TRBV4-1 and TRBJ1-1, with a tentative D call TRBD1 (5 bases). Germline lookup yields CDR1 MGHRA and CDR2 YSYEKL. The CDR3 length is 18 residues. V lost 2 bases to trimming and J lost 0 bases, with 19 bases between them. The CDR3, as DNA: TGCGCCAGCAGCCAACCGGGGGGGGGTGCAAGTTTGAACACTGAAGCTTTCTTT. Encoded protein: CASSQPGGGASLNTEAFF.

The rearrangement joins TRBV10-1 to TRBJ2-7, with D possibly TRBD2 on 6 matching bases. V lost 0 bases and J 3 bases, leaving 6 bases between the germline ends. The germline V gene has CDR1 WNHNN and CDR2 SYGVQD (reference sequence). The CDR3 is 13 amino acids. CDR3 protein: CASSESSGYEQYF. DNA of the CDR3: TGCGCCAGCAGTGAGTCTAGCGGCTACGAGCAGTACTTC.

The chain links TRBV6-6 to TRBJ1-1, with D possibly matching TRBD1 (6 bases). Germline CDR1 MNHNY, CDR2 SVGAGI (reference sequence). With 2 bases removed from V and 1 base from J, the gap between germline ends came to 8 bases. The CDR3 length is 14 residues. DNA of the CDR3: TGTGCCAGCAGTTACCAGGGGTCGAACACTGAAGCTTTCTTT. Translating it yields CASSYQGSNTEAFF.

The chain recombines TRBV2 with TRBJ1-6, with no clear D. Germline V lookup: CDR1 SNHLY, CDR2 FYNNEI. The CDR3 sequence is 12 residues long. The V and J ends lost 7 bases and 5 bases respectively, with 6 bases between them. The CDR3 DNA reads TGTGCCAGCAATCAGAATAATTCACCCCTCCACTTT. Protein sequence: CASNQNNSPLHF.

V and J are TRBV7-2 and TRBJ2-7, with TRBD2 matching 7 bases. Germline lookup yields CDR1 SGHTA and CDR2 FQGNSA. This CDR3 is 15 amino acids long. The ends lost 1 base at V and 2 bases at J; junction bases unmatched: 5. As DNA, the CDR3 is TGTGCCAGCAGCTTAGACGTCGGGAGGCCCTACGAGCAGTACTTC. Its translation: CASSLDVGRPYEQYF.

This clone came up once. The chain links TRBV5-4 to TRBJ2-1, with TRBD2 matching 9 bases. The germline gives CDR1 SGHNT, CDR2 YYREEE (reference sequence). The junction had 5 bases not matched to a gene; V was cut back by 0 bases and J by 4 bases. There are 16 residues in the CDR3. CDR3 sequence reads: CASSLGGSGRYNEQFF. DNA for the CDR3: TGTGCCAGCAGCTTGGGGGGTAGCGGGAGATACAATGAGCAGTTCTTC.

Turning to this clone: The junction departs from germline at one end; a sequencing error may be responsible. The V gene is TRBV7-9, the J gene TRBJ2-7; the match to TRBD1 covers 12 bases. CDR1 SEHNR and CDR2 FQNEAQ come from the germline V gene (reference sequence). The CDR3 has 15 residues. CDR3 nucleotides: TGTTCCAGCAACATGGGACAGGGGGCATCCTACGAGCAGTACTTC. Translating it yields CSSNMGQGASYEQYF. Complete variable domain (other parts from reference TRBV7-9 and TRBJ2-7): DTGVSQNPRHKITKRGQNVTFRCDPISEHNRLYWYRQTLGQGPEFLTYFQNEAQLEKSRLLSDRFSAERPKGSFSTLEIQRTEQGDSAMYLCSSNMGQGASYEQYFGPGTRLTVT.

The rearrangement links TRBV6-5 to TRBJ2-3; D possibly corresponds to TRBD2 (6 bases). CDR3 length: 14 residues. Per the germline V gene, CDR1 is MNHEY and CDR2 is SVGAGI. V shed 6 bases and J shed 1 base, with 11 bases lying between them. The CDR3 DNA is TGTGCCAGCAGGAAGGTAGCGGGCACAGATACGCAGTATTTT. Translated, it gives CASRKVAGTDTQYF.

The CDR3 DNA is TGTGCCAGCAACCCTAGCGGGAGTTCTTTTGGGCAGTTCTTC. It translates to CASNPSGSSFGQFF. The V gene is TRBV6-1, the J gene TRBJ2-1; 10 nucleotides align to TRBD2. The trim removed 7 bases at V and 12 bases at J, leaving 12 bases unmatched. This CDR3 is 14 amino acids long. Germline V gene lookup returns CDR1 MNHNS and CDR2 SASEGT.

The chain has TRBV15 and TRBJ2-5, with D maybe TRBD1 (5 bases). The J call is doubtful: the DNA matches TRBJ2-7 better. The CDR3 is 13 amino acids. Germline V gene sequence: CDR1 LNHNV, CDR2 YYDKDF (reference sequence). As DNA, the CDR3 is TGTGCCACCAGCAGAGGACAGAACTACGAGCAGTACTTC. Translation: CATSRGQNYEQYF.

This chain connects TRBV10-3 to TRBJ1-5; 7 nucleotides agree with TRBD1. The germline V gene encodes CDR1 ENHRY and CDR2 SYGVKD. The V segment lost 7 bases and the J segment 5 bases; nucleotides outside the gene matches: 8. The CDR3 loop spans 14 amino acids. The CDR3 is CAIKGRQGDQPQHF. In nucleotides, the CDR3 is TGTGCCATCAAAGGACGACAGGGCGATCAGCCCCAGCATTTT.